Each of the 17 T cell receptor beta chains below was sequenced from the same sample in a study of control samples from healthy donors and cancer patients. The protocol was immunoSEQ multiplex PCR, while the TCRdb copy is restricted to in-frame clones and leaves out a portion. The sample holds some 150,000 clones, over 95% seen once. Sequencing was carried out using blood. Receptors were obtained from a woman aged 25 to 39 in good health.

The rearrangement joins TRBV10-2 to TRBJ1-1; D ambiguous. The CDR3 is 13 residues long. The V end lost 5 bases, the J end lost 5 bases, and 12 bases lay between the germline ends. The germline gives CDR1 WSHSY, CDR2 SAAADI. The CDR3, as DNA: TGCGCCAGCAGTTACGGGGAAGGGACTGAAGCTTTCTTT. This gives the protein CASSYGEGTEAFF.

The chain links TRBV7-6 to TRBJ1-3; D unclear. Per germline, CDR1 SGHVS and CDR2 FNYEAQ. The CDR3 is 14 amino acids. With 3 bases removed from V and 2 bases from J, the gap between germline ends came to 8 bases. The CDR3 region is CASSFSVPGNTIYF. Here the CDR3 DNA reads TGTGCCAGCAGCTTTTCGGTACCTGGAAACACCATATATTTT.

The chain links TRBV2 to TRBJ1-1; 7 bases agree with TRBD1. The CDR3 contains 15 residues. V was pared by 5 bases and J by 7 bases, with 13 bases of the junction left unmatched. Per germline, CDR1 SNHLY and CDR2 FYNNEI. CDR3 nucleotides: TGTGCCAGCAGTAAATTCCGGGACAGCCAACATGAAGCTTTCTTT. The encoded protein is CASSKFRDSQHEAFF.

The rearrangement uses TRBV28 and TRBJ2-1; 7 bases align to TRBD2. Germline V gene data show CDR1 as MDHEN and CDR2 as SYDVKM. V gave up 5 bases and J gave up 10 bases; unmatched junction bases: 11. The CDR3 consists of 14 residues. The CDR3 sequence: CASSPPGRGGEQFF. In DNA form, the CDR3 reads TGTGCCAGCAGTCCCCCGGGCCGGGGAGGGGAGCAGTTCTTC. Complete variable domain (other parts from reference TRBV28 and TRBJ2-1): DVKVTQSSRYLVKRTGEKVFLECVQDMDHENMFWYRQDPGLGLRLIYFSYDVKMKEKGDIPEGYSVSREKKERFSLILESASTNQTSMYLCASSPPGRGGEQFFGPGTRLTVL.

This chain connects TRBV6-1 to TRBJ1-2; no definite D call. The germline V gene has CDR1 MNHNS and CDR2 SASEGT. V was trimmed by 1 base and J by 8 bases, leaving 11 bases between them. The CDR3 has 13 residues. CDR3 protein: CASSEGSWGGYTF. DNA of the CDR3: TGTGCCAGCAGTGAAGGGTCCTGGGGAGGCTACACCTTC.

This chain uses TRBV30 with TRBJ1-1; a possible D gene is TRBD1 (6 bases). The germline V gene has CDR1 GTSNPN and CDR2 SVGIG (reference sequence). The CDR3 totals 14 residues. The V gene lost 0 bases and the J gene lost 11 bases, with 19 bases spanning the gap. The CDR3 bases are TGTGCCTGGAGTGTACGGACTTCCAGGCAGGGGGCTTTCTTT. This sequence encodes CAWSVRTSRQGAFF.

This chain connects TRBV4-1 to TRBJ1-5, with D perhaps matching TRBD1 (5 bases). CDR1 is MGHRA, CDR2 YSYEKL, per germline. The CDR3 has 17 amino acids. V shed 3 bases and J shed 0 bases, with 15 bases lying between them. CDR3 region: CASSHAGRIYSNQPQHF. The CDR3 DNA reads TGCGCCAGCAGCCATGCGGGACGGATATATAGCAATCAGCCCCAGCATTTT.

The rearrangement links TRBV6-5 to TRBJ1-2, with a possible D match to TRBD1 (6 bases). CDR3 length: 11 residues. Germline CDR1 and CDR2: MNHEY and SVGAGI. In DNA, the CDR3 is TGTGCAGTAAGACGGGGGCTCGGCTACACCTTC. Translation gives CAVRRGLGYTF.

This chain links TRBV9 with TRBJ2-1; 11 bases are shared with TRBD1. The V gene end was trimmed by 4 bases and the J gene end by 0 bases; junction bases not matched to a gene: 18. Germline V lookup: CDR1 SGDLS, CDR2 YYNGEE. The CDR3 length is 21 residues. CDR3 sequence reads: CASSPGQGAGSGRNSYNEQFF. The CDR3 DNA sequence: TGTGCCAGCAGCCCAGGACAGGGGGCAGGAAGCGGGCGAAACTCCTACAATGAGCAGTTCTTC.

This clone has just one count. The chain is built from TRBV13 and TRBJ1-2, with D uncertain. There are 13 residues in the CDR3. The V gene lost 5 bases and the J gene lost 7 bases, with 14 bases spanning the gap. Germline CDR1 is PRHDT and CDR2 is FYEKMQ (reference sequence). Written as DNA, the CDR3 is TGTGCCAGCAGCCCAGGTCCCACGGGTGGCTACACCTTC. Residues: CASSPGPTGGYTF. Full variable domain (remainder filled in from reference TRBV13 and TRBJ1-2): AAGVIQSPRHLIKEKRETATLKCYPIPRHDTVYWYQQGPGQDPQFLISFYEKMQSDKGSIPDRFSAQQFSDYHSELNMSSLELGDSALYFCASSPGPTGGYTFGSGTRLTVV.

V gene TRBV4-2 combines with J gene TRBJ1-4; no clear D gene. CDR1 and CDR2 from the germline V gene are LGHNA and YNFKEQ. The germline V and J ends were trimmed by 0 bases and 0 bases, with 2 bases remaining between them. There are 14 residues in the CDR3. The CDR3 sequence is CASSQEATNEKLFF. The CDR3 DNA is TGTGCCAGCAGCCAAGAGGCAACTAATGAAAAACTGTTTTTT.

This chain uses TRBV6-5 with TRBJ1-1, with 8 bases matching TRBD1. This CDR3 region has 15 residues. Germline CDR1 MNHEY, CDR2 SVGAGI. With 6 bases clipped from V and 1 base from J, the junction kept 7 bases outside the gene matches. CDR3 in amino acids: CASSLTGVRNTEAFF. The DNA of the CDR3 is TGTGCCAGCAGCCTGACAGGGGTCAGGAACACTGAAGCTTTCTTT.

CDR3 region: CASSQEVRFEAFF. CDR3 bases: TGTGCCAGCAGCCAAGAGGTCAGGTTTGAAGCTTTCTTT. The V and J genes are TRBV4-2 and TRBJ1-1; D uncertain. V lost 0 bases and J 7 bases, leaving 9 bases between the germline ends. The CDR3 totals 13 residues. The germline gives CDR1 LGHNA, CDR2 YNFKEQ.

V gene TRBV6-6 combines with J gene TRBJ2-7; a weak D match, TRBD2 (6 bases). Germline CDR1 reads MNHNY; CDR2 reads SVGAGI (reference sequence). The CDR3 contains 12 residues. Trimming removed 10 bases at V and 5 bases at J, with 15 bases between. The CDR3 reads CAISTGGDEQYF. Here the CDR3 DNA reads TGTGCCATCTCTACAGGCGGGGACGAGCAGTACTTC.

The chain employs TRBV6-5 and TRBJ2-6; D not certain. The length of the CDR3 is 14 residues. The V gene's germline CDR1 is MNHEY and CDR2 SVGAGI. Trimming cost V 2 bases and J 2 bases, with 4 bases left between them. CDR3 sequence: CASSYGAGANVLTF. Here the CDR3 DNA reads TGTGCCAGCAGTTACGGCGCTGGGGCCAACGTCCTGACTTTC.

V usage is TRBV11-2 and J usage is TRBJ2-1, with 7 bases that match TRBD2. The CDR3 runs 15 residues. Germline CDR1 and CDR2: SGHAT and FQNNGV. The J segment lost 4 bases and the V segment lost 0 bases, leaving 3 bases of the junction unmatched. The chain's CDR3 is CASSLDRLAYNEQFF. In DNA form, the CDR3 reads TGTGCCAGCAGCTTAGATCGACTAGCTTACAATGAGCAGTTCTTC.

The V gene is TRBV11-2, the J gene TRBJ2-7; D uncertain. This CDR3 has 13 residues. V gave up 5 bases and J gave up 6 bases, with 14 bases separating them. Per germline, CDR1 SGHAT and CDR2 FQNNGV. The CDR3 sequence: CASSRIIQIEQYF. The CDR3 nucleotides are TGTGCCAGCAGCCGAATAATACAGATCGAGCAGTACTTC.